Listed here are 2 T cell receptor beta chains from one sample, sequenced in a study of identical twins. TCRdb fed the 5' RACE reads into MiXCR, producing one record per CDR3 protein. The sample shows 450,000 to 500,000 distinct CDR3 sequences, around 15% of them seen only once. The data were also submitted as part of a second study, on yellow fever vaccine responses in identical twins.

Sequencing input: CD4+ T cells sorted from blood. These receptors all come from a woman aged 18-29 years in good health.

The chain employs TRBV7-6 and TRBJ2-7; D is uncertain. With 3 bases removed from V and 2 bases from J, the gap between germline ends came to 11 bases. Germline V gene data show CDR1 as SGHVS and CDR2 as FNYEAQ. This CDR3 has 14 residues. This chain's CDR3 is CASSFGSKTYEQYF. The CDR3 DNA reads TGTGCCAGCAGCTTCGGCAGCAAAACCTACGAGCAGTACTTC.

This clonotype was counted a few times. This sequence joins TRBV29-1 and TRBJ2-2, with D perhaps TRBD2 (5 bases). The CDR3 is 10 residues long. Trimming left V 7 bases short and J 8 bases short, with 8 bases between. Germline V CDR1 and CDR2: SQVTM, ANQGSEA. The CDR3 DNA is TGCAGCGCGGGATCGGGGGAGCTGTTTTTT. Amino acid sequence: CSAGSGELFF.